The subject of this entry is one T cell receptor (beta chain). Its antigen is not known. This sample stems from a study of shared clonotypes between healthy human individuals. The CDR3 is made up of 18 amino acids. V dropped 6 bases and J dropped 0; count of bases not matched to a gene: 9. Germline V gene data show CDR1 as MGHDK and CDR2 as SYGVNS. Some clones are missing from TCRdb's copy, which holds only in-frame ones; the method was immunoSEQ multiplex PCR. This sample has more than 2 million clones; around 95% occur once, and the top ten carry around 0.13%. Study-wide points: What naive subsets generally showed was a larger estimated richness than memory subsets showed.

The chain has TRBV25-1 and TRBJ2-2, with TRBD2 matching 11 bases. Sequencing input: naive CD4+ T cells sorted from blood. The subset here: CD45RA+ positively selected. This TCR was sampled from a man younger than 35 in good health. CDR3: CASSKGGLAEPNTGELFF. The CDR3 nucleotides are TGTGCCAGCAGCAAAGGGGGACTAGCGGAGCCGAACACCGGGGAGCTGTTTTTT.